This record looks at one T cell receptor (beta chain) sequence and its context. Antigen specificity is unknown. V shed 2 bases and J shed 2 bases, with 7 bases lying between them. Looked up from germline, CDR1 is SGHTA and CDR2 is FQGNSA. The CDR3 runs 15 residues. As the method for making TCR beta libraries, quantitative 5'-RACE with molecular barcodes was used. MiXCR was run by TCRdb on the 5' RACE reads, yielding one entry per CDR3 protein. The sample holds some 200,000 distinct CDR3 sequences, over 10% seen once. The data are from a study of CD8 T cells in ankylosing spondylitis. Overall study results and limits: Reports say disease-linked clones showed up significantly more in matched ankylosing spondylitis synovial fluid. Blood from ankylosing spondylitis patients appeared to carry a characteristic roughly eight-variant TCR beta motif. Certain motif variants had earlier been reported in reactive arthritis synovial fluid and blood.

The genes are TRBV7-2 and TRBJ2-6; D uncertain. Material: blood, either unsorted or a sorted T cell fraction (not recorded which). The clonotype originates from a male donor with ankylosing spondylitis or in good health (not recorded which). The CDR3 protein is CASSLIDAGANVLTF. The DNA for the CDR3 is TGTGCCAGCAGCTTAATCGACGCTGGGGCCAACGTCCTGACTTTC. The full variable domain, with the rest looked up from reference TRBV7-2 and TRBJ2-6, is GAGVSQSPSNKVTEKGKDVELRCDPISGHTALYWYRQSLGQGLEFLIYFQGNSAPDKSGLPSDRFSAERTGGSVSTLTIQRTQQEDSAVYLCASSLIDAGANVLTFGAGSRLTVL.